This T cell receptor (beta chain) is drawn from a study of PD-L1 blockade in urothelial cancer. Study as a whole: Atezolizumab at 1,200 mg intravenously every 3 weeks was started by patients in the mid-2010s. Blood was evaluated 3 weeks (second dose) and 6 weeks after therapy began.

Generated by immunoSEQ multiplex PCR, the TCRdb table keeps only in-frame clones and is missing some. The table has 25,000 to 35,000 clones, around 80% seen once. Study-wide points: For durable-benefit patients, tumor-associated blood clones expanded more at 3 weeks.

This clone was counted only a few times. Its specificity is unknown. Time point: peripheral blood 6 weeks after treatment start. V dropped 0 bases and J dropped 2 bases, with 2 bases sitting between them. Per the germline V gene, CDR1 is LGHNT and CDR2 is FRNRAP. The length of the CDR3 is 13 residues. Sample: PBMCs, taken around atezolizumab (anti-PD-L1) treatment. The rearrangement links TRBV12-5 to TRBJ1-3, with D unclear. This clonotype originated in a man between 65 and 79 years old with urothelial cancer. This chain's CDR3 is CASGLVTGNTIYF. CDR3 DNA: TGTGCTAGTGGTTTGGTTACTGGAAACACCATATATTTT.